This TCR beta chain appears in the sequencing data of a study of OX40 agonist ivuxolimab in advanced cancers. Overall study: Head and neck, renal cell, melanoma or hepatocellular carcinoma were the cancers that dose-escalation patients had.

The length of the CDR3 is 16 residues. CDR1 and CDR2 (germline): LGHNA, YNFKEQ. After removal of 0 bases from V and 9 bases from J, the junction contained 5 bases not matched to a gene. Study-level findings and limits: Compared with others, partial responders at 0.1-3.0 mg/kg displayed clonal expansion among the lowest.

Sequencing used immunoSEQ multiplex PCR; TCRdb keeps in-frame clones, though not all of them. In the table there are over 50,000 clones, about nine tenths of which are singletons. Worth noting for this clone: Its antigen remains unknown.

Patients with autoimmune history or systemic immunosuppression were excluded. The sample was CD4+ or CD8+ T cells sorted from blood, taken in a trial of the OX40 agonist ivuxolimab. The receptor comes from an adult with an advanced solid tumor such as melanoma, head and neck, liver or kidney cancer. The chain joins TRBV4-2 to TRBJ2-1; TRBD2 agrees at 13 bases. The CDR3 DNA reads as TGTGCCAGCAGCCAAGACCCGGGACTAGCGGGAATTGAGCAGTTCTTC. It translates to CASSQDPGLAGIEQFF.